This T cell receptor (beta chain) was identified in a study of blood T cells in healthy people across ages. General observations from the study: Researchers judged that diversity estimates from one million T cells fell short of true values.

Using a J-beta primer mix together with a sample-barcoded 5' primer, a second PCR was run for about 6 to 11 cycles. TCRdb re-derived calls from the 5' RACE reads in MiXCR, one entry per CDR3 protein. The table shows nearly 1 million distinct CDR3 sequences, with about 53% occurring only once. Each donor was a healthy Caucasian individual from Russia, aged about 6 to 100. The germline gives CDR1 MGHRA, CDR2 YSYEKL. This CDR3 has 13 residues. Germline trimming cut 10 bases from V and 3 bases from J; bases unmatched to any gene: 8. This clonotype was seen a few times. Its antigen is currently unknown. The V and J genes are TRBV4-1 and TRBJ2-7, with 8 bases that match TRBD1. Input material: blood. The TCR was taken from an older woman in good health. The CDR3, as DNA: TGCGCCAACGGACAGGGTGTAAACTACGAGCAGTACTTC. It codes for CANGQGVNYEQYF.